This is a list of T cell receptor beta chains from one sample in a study of T cell changes during pregnancy in multiple sclerosis. Assay used: immunoSEQ multiplex PCR; TCRdb lists only in-frame clones, some missing. The profile shows more than 20,000 clones, around 93% of them singletons. The source was CD8+ T cells from peripheral blood mononuclear cells, collected in the third trimester of pregnancy. All receptors derive from a female donor with multiple sclerosis, enrolled in a pregnancy study. Both conserved end residues are part of each CDR3. Each record gives: V gene, D gene, clone size, J gene, CDR3 protein, CDR3 DNA. D genes are given only for firm matches. Size values are once, few and many counts, or a class for expanded clones, and some rows have none.

>TRBV18|TRBD1|-|TRBJ1-1
CASSADREIVTGAFF
TGTGCCAGCTCAGCGGACAGGGAAATTGTCACGGGGGCTTTCTTT
>TRBV7-7|-|-|TRBJ2-2
CASSLGDTGELFF
TGTGCCAGCAGCTTAGGAGACACCGGGGAGCTGTTTTTT
>TRBV13|TRBD2|-|TRBJ2-1
CASSINRLAGNSNEQFF
TGTGCCAGCAGCATAAACCGACTAGCGGGAAATTCCAATGAGCAGTTCTTC
>TRBV13|TRBD1|-|TRBJ2-2
CASTPTGPPGELFF
TGTGCCAGCACCCCGACAGGGCCCCCCGGGGAGCTGTTTTTT
>TRBV6-5|TRBD2|once|TRBJ2-7
CASSTPTGGPHEQYF
TGTGCCAGCAGTACCCCGACGGGGGGGCCCCACGAGCAGTACTTC
>TRBV7-2|TRBD1|-|TRBJ2-3
CASSISDRVTDTQYF
TGTGCCAGCAGCATCTCGGACAGGGTCACAGATACGCAGTATTTT
>TRBV10-1|-|-|TRBJ2-7
CASSMTRNEQYF
TGCGCCAGCAGCATGACTAGGAACGAGCAGTACTTC
>TRBV27|-|-|TRBJ2-7
CASSFSRFLSYEQYF
TGTGCCAGCAGTTTCTCCAGATTCCTCTCCTACGAGCAGTACTTC
>TRBV7-2|-|-|TRBJ2-1
CASSQSSNEQFF
TGTGCCAGCTCACAGAGTTCCAATGAGCAGTTCTTC
>TRBV15|TRBD1|-|TRBJ2-7
CATSRRQGPLDEQYF
TGTGCCACCAGCCGGAGACAGGGGCCCTTGGACGAGCAGTACTTC
>TRBV11-2|TRBD1|-|TRBJ2-7
CASSLDWDSYEQYF
TGTGCCAGCAGCTTAGACTGGGACAGCTACGAGCAGTACTTC
>TRBV7-9|-|once|TRBJ2-1
CASSGIINEQFF
TGTGCCAGCAGCGGCATCATCAATGAGCAGTTCTTC